Below, one TCR beta chain is given with its context. Its antigen is not known. Vbeta (60) and Jbeta (13) primers were used in the PCR. TCRdb's table, derived via immunoSEQ multiplex PCR, lists solely in-frame clones and lacks some. Found here are 150,000 or so clones, around 68% of them singletons; the top ten hold approximately 2.3%. CDR1 is SGHVS, CDR2 FQNEAQ, per germline. This CDR3 is built from 15 residues. Trimming removed 3 bases at V and 1 base at J, with 9 bases between. The sample is drawn from a study of cytomegalovirus exposure and HLA in healthy donors. Study-wide results and limits: The later analysis indicated that the majority of CMV-associated TCR beta chains appeared HLA-restricted. Accounts indicate the classifier identified cytomegalovirus status with strong specificity and sensitivity.

The gene calls are TRBV7-8 and TRBJ2-2; D is possibly TRBD2 (6 bases). The TCR sequence derives from a man aged 25 to 45 in good health and CMV-seronegative. The sequenced sample was PBMCs. The CDR3 bases are TGTGCCAGCAGCTTGACTAGGGTGAACACCGGGGAGCTGTTTTTT. This translates into CASSLTRVNTGELFF.